The 14 T cell receptor beta chains below come from one sample, sequenced in a study of T cells in Graves' hyperthyroidism and ophthalmopathy. Amplified regions were TCR beta CDR3 sequences from RNA transcripts. When the TCR CDR3 underwent first-round RT-PCR, the HTBI primer set was used. TCRdb fed the multiplex PCR reads into MiXCR, producing one record per CDR3 protein. The data show hundreds of thousands of distinct CDR3 sequences, with 12% to 15% seen just once and 10% to 13% held by the top ten. Specimen: blood. The source of these receptors is a woman aged 18-30 years with Graves' hyperthyroidism.

This clonotype came up many times. V usage is TRBV7-2 and J usage is TRBJ2-3, with 10 bases aligning to TRBD2. Germline V lookup: CDR1 SGHTA, CDR2 FQGNSA. The CDR3 sequence is 15 residues long. Trimming removed 2 bases from V and 5 bases from J; junction bases left unmatched: 4. The CDR3 DNA is TGTGCCAGCAGCTTAACTAGCGGGATTAGAGATACGCAGTATTTT. Translated: CASSLTSGIRDTQYF.

The chain combines TRBV24-1 with TRBJ2-1; D remains ambiguous. Germline assignment: CDR1 KGHDR and CDR2 SFDVKD. V was trimmed by 3 bases and J by 6 bases, leaving 8 bases between them. The length of the CDR3 is 13 residues. CDR3 residues: CATSDPSFNEQFF. CDR3 in DNA: TGTGCCACCAGTGATCCTTCATTCAATGAGCAGTTCTTC.

This clonotype showed up many times. This chain joins TRBV12-3 or TRBV12-4 and TRBJ2-7; 7 nucleotides match TRBD2. The CDR3 has 15 amino acids. Trimming at V came to 3 bases and at J to 3 bases, leaving 8 bases not matched to a gene. CDR3 sequence reads: CASSLALAYLYEQYF. In nucleotides, the CDR3 is TGTGCCAGCAGTTTGGCACTAGCGTATCTCTACGAGCAGTACTTC.

This clonotype was seen many times. The CDR3 nucleotides are TGTGCCAGCAGCTCCACTTACAGGGTCTTCAATGAGCAGTTCTTC. Its translation: CASSSTYRVFNEQFF. The chain joins TRBV7-9 to TRBJ2-1; TRBD1 might be the D (6 bases). Germline lookup yields CDR1 SEHNR and CDR2 FQNEAQ (reference sequence). The CDR3 runs to 15 residues. V shed 4 bases and J shed 6 bases, with 16 bases lying between them.

This clonotype was detected many times. The V call is TRBV20-1, the J call TRBJ2-5, with D possibly being TRBD1 (6 bases). Trimming pared 6 bases from V and 5 bases from J, leaving 10 bases between. In germline, CDR1 is DFQATT, CDR2 SNEGSKA (reference sequence). The CDR3 has 11 amino acids. CDR3 sequence reads: CSATGFETQYF. DNA of the CDR3: TGCAGTGCCACAGGGTTTGAGACCCAGTACTTC.

The rearrangement uses TRBV7-2 and TRBJ1-3; D remains unclear. This CDR3 comprises 16 residues. Germline CDR1 is SGHTA and CDR2 is FQGNSA. Trimming stripped 5 bases from V and 0 bases from J, with 14 bases between. The chain's CDR3 is CASSTSTPNSGNTIYF. Written as DNA, the CDR3 is TGTGCCAGCAGCACAAGTACCCCCAACTCTGGAAACACCATATATTTT. Together with reference TRBV7-2 and TRBJ1-3, the CDR3 gives the full variable domain: GAGVSQSPSNKVTEKGKDVELRCDPISGHTALYWYRQSLGQGLEFLIYFQGNSAPDKSGLPSDRFSAERTGGSVSTLTIQRTQQEDSAVYLCASSTSTPNSGNTIYFGEGSWLTVV.

In its sample, this clonotype was seen many times. The chain's CDR3 is CASCPDSGRGETQYF. In nucleotides, the CDR3 is TGTGCCAGCTGCCCCGATAGCGGGAGGGGGGAGACCCAGTACTTC. The chain links TRBV6-1 to TRBJ2-5; 11 bases line up with TRBD2. Germline V lookup: CDR1 MNHNS, CDR2 SASEGT. J gave up 5 bases and V 8 bases, and 10 bases lay outside the gene matches. The CDR3 runs 15 residues.

This clonotype was found a few times. V is TRBV29-1 and J is TRBJ2-2; D possibly matches TRBD1 or TRBD2 (5 bases each). V lost 5 bases, J lost 0 bases, and 13 bases lay in between. CDR3 length: 15 residues. The germline CDR1 and CDR2 sequences are SQVTM and ANQGSEA. The CDR3 loop reads CSVTGPTSNTGELFF. CDR3 nucleotides: TGCAGCGTTACGGGGCCCACCTCGAACACCGGGGAGCTGTTTTTT.

The rearrangement links TRBV5-1 to TRBJ2-1; D is possibly TRBD2 (5 bases). CDR1 and CDR2 (germline): SGHRS, YFSETQ. The CDR3 consists of 13 residues. The V end was cut by 4 bases, the J end by 10 bases, with 15 bases between. CDR3 DNA sequence: TGCGCCAGCAGCGCCGAAGGTACGGGGGAGCAGTTCTTC. This sequence encodes CASSAEGTGEQFF.

The V and J genes are TRBV24-1 and TRBJ2-1, with 12 nucleotides matching TRBD2. V shed 2 bases and J 4 bases; nucleotides not matched to a gene: 2. This CDR3 comprises 16 residues. CDR1 and CDR2 from the germline V gene are KGHDR and SFDVKD. The CDR3 protein is CATSDWTSGAYNEQFF. CDR3 sequence (DNA): TGTGCCACCAGTGATTGGACTAGCGGGGCGTACAATGAGCAGTTCTTC.

This clonotype was seen ten or more times. V is TRBV11-2 and J is TRBJ2-1; possibly TRBD2 for D (6 bases). CDR3 length equals 12 residues. CDR1 is SGHAT, CDR2 FQNNGV, per germline. V was pared by 8 bases and J by 8 bases, with 13 bases between. This CDR3 reads CASGGGPYEQFF. CDR3 sequence (DNA): TGTGCCAGCGGCGGAGGGCCATATGAGCAGTTCTTC. Together with reference TRBV11-2 and TRBJ2-1, the CDR3 gives the full variable domain: EAGVAQSPRYKIIEKRQSVAFWCNPISGHATLYWYQQILGQGPKLLIQFQNNGVVDDSQLPKDRFSAERLKGVDSTLKIQPAKLEDSAVYLCASGGGPYEQFFGPGTRLTVL.

This clonotype came up many times. The chain has TRBV30 and TRBJ1-5; tentatively, D is TRBD1 (5 bases). Germline V gene data show CDR1 as GTSNPN and CDR2 as SVGIG (reference sequence). The CDR3 loop spans 13 amino acids. Trimming removed 4 bases at V and 4 bases at J, with 11 bases between. This CDR3 reads CAWNTGLNQPQHF. In nucleotides, the CDR3 is TGTGCCTGGAATACAGGTTTGAATCAGCCCCAGCATTTT.

This clonotype was recorded many times. The V gene is TRBV7-2, the J gene TRBJ2-3; TRBD1 aligns across 7 bases. After removal of 0 bases from V and 0 bases from J, the junction contained 6 bases not matched to a gene. The CDR3 has 17 residues. From germline, CDR1 is SGHTA and CDR2 FQGNSA. In DNA form, the CDR3 reads TGTGCCAGCAGCTTAGCGGGGACAGCACCTAGCACAGATACGCAGTATTTT. Translation gives CASSLAGTAPSTDTQYF.

The table lists this clonotype with many counts. This chain joins TRBV6-1 and TRBJ2-1; 10 nucleotides line up with TRBD2. This CDR3 contains 16 residues. Germline loops: CDR1 MNHNS, CDR2 SASEGT. V lost 4 bases to trimming and J lost 4 bases; unmatched junction nucleotides: 7. CDR3 nucleotides: TGTGCCAGCAGTGCCCGGGGACTAGCGAGGTACAATGAGCAGTTCTTC. Amino acid sequence: CASSARGLARYNEQFF.